Listed here are 10 T cell receptor beta chains from one sample, sequenced in a study of blood T cell repertoires in COVID-19. TCRdb's table, derived via immunoSEQ multiplex PCR, lists solely in-frame clones and lacks some. This table has approximately 240,000 clones, nearly 95% appearing once. The sample comprised peripheral blood. Source of these receptors: a man aged 25 to 40 with COVID-19, enrolled during active disease.

This clone was picked up one time. The J gene is TRBJ2-5, the V gene TRBV19; possibly TRBD1 for D (5 bases). Germline CDR1 and CDR2: LNHDA and SQIVND (reference sequence). The CDR3 length is 13 residues. The V end lost 3 bases, the J end lost 5 bases, and 10 bases lay between the germline ends. CDR3 nucleotide sequence: TGTGCCAGTAGTATCGGTCAGGGTGAGACCCAGTACTTC. This translates into CASSIGQGETQYF.

The chain is built from TRBV30 and TRBJ1-4; D is uncertain. The CDR3 length is 14 residues. Germline V CDR1 and CDR2: GTSNPN, SVGIG (reference sequence). V gave up 1 base and J gave up 5 bases, with 11 bases separating them. CDR3 DNA sequence: TGTGCCTGGAGTGATCTTAGCGGGAATGAAAAACTGTTTTTT. It yields the protein CAWSDLSGNEKLFF.

Notes on this clone: Other DNA sequences in the sample encode the same CDR3. The chain uses TRBV5-1 and TRBJ1-4; 7 bases align to TRBD1. CDR3 length: 13 amino acids. The ends lost 0 bases at V and 8 bases at J; junction bases unmatched: 1. Germline-derived CDR1 and CDR2 are SGHRS and YFSETQ. The CDR3 spells CASSLGQGEKLFF. CDR3 coding DNA: TGCGCCAGCAGCTTGGGACAGGGAGAAAAACTGTTTTTT.

On this clone: This sample includes further DNA sequences coding for the same CDR3. The rearrangement links TRBV19 to TRBJ1-5; D possibly corresponds to TRBD1 (5 bases). This CDR3 has 14 amino acids. V shed 5 bases and J shed 2 bases, with 10 bases lying between them. In germline, CDR1 is LNHDA, CDR2 SQIVND (reference sequence). CDR3 DNA: TGTGCCAGTAGTCAGGGTGGGGGCAATCAGCCCCAGCATTTT. The encoded protein is CASSQGGGNQPQHF. The variable domain in full, completed from reference TRBV19 and TRBJ1-5, reads DGGITQSPKYLFRKEGQNVTLSCEQNLNHDAMYWYRQDPGQGLRLIYYSQIVNDFQKGDIAEGYSVSREKKESFPLTVTSAQKNPTAFYLCASSQGGGNQPQHFGDGTRLSIL.

V gene TRBV7-9 combines with J gene TRBJ2-2, with 7 bases fitting TRBD1. V lost 3 bases, J lost 8 bases, and 6 bases stayed unmatched. CDR3 length equals 14 residues. Germline lookup yields CDR1 SEHNR and CDR2 FQNEAQ (reference sequence). The CDR3 DNA follows: TGTGCCAGCAGCTTGACAGGGCGCGAAGGGGAGCTGTTTTTT. It codes for CASSLTGREGELFF.

The CDR3 reads CASSVEEGGLLNEQFF. DNA for the CDR3: TGTGCCAGCAGCGTAGAGGAGGGGGGGCTATTGAATGAGCAGTTCTTC. V is TRBV9 and J is TRBJ2-1, with D possibly being TRBD2 (7 bases). V gave up 0 bases and J gave up 7 bases, with 17 bases separating them. The CDR3 loop spans 16 amino acids. Per germline, CDR1 SGDLS and CDR2 YYNGEE.

The chain is built from TRBV15 and TRBJ2-7, with a weak D call TRBD2 (7 bases). Germline V gene lookup returns CDR1 LNHNV and CDR2 YYDKDF (reference sequence). The CDR3 is made up of 15 amino acids. Trimming left V 5 bases short and J 0 bases short, with 14 bases between. The CDR3 spells CATSLDGGHSYEQYF. DNA of the CDR3: TGTGCCACCAGCCTCGACGGGGGGCACTCCTACGAGCAGTACTTC.

CDR3 protein: CSVSRDRLQETQYF. As DNA, the CDR3 is TGCAGCGTGTCCCGGGACAGACTTCAAGAGACCCAGTACTTC. V usage is TRBV29-1 and J usage is TRBJ2-5, with 7 bases that match TRBD1. From germline, CDR1 is SQVTM and CDR2 ANQGSEA. The CDR3 covers 14 residues. The ends lost 6 bases at V and 2 bases at J; junction bases unmatched: 9.

The J gene is TRBJ1-1, the V gene TRBV2; the match to TRBD1 covers 8 bases. In germline, CDR1 is SNHLY, CDR2 FYNNEI. This CDR3 is 14 amino acids long. With 5 bases clipped from V and 3 bases from J, the junction kept 5 bases outside the gene matches. The CDR3 DNA follows: TGTGCCAGCAGTCCACAGGGGGGGGACACTGAAGCTTTCTTT. This codes for CASSPQGGDTEAFF.

The gene calls are TRBV27 and TRBJ1-1, with 7 bases identical to TRBD1. This CDR3 comprises 15 residues. After removal of 2 bases from V and 2 bases from J, the junction contained 5 bases not matched to a gene. In germline, CDR1 is MNHEY, CDR2 SMNVEV (reference sequence). CDR3 DNA sequence: TGTGCCAGCAGTTTAACCGGGACAGTAAACACTGAAGCTTTCTTT. Its translation is CASSLTGTVNTEAFF.